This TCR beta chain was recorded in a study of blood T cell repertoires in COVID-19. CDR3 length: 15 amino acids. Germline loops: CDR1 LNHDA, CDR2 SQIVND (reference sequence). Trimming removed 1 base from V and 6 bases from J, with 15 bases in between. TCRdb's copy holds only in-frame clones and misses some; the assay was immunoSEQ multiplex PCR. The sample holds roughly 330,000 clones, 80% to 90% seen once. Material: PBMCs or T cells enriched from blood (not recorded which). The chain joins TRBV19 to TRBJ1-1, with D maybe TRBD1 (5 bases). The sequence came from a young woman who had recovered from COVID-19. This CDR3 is CASSIARGREAEAFF. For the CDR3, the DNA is TGTGCCAGTAGTATAGCGCGGGGCAGGGAGGCTGAAGCTTTCTTT.